The 17 T cell receptor beta chains presented below share a single source sample, sequenced in a study of blood T cell repertoires in COVID-19. Profiling relied on immunoSEQ multiplex PCR, and the TCRdb table lists in-frame clones only, not all of them. The repertoire holds 250,000 to 300,000 clones, 91% seen once, with 2.2% in the top ten. The sequencing input was peripheral blood. Receptor source: a woman in her twenties or thirties with COVID-19, enrolled during active disease.

V gene TRBV24-1 combines with J gene TRBJ1-1; no reliable D call. V was clipped by 5 bases and J by 0 bases, with 3 bases between them. CDR3 length: 12 residues. CDR1 and CDR2 from the germline V gene are KGHDR and SFDVKD. The CDR3 region is CATSAMNTEAFF. The CDR3 DNA is TGTGCCACCAGTGCCATGAACACTGAAGCTTTCTTT.

The chain links TRBV18 to TRBJ2-2; TRBD2 agrees at 8 bases. The CDR3 totals 16 residues. Unmatched junction bases numbered 5, after V lost 1 base and J lost 4 bases. CDR1 and CDR2 (germline): KGHSH, LQKENI. CDR3 sequence: CASSPLRLAGTGELFF. The CDR3 DNA sequence: TGTGCCAGCTCACCACTGAGGCTAGCGGGCACCGGGGAGCTGTTTTTT.

V is TRBV7-9 and J is TRBJ1-2; possibly TRBD1 for D (6 bases). Germline V gene lookup returns CDR1 SEHNR and CDR2 FQNEAQ (reference sequence). The CDR3 covers 14 residues. V was shortened by 4 bases and J by 12 bases, with 21 bases between the two germline ends. The CDR3 spells CASSYRPMSRGDTF. CDR3 sequence (DNA): TGTGCCAGCAGCTACAGACCCATGAGCAGGGGCGACACCTTC.

The V gene is TRBV2, the J gene TRBJ2-5; 9 bases align to TRBD1. Trimming at V came to 2 bases and at J to 2 bases, leaving 6 bases not matched to a gene. From germline, CDR1 is SNHLY and CDR2 FYNNEI. This CDR3 is 16 amino acids long. The CDR3 nucleotides are TGTGCCAGCAGTGAAAGACAGGGGGGGACACAAGAGACCCAGTACTTC. It translates to CASSERQGGTQETQYF.

The chain employs TRBV5-1 and TRBJ2-2; 8 bases align to TRBD1. V shed 4 bases and J 1 base; nucleotides not matched to a gene: 9. The germline V gene has CDR1 SGHRS and CDR2 YFSETQ. The CDR3 has 17 amino acids. The CDR3 sequence: CASSPNPGTGNTGELFF. DNA of the CDR3: TGCGCCAGCAGCCCCAATCCTGGGACAGGGAACACCGGGGAGCTGTTTTTT.

The CDR3 sequence is CASSLGRTGRRNSPLHF. CDR3 DNA sequence: TGTGCCAGCAGCTTAGGTCGGACAGGGCGCAGGAATTCACCCCTCCACTTT. This chain connects TRBV11-3 to TRBJ1-6; 8 positions match TRBD1. The V gene's germline CDR1 is SGHNT and CDR2 YENEEA. V shed 1 base and J 7 bases; nucleotides not matched to a gene: 9. CDR3 length: 17 residues.

The CDR3 region has the DNA TGTGCCAGCAGCTTGATCGCGGGGGCCAACAATCAGCCCCAGCATTTT. Translated: CASSLIAGANNQPQHF. This chain uses TRBV5-5 with TRBJ1-5; D is possibly TRBD1 (6 bases). V was shortened by 1 base and J by 3 bases, with 14 bases between the two germline ends. The length of the CDR3 is 16 residues. From germline, CDR1 is SGHKS and CDR2 YYEKEE (reference sequence). Filled out from reference TRBV5-5 and TRBJ1-5, the complete variable domain reads DAGVTQSPTHLIKTRGQQVTLRCSPISGHKSVSWYQQVLGQGPQFIFQYYEKEERGRGNFPDRFSARQFPNYSSELNVNALLLGDSALYLCASSLIAGANNQPQHFGDGTRLSIL.

Written as DNA, the CDR3 is TGCGCCAGCAGCTTCGACGGGTTGAACACTGAAGCTTTCTTT. Translated: CASSFDGLNTEAFF. The V call is TRBV5-1, the J call TRBJ1-1; D remains ambiguous. There are 14 residues in the CDR3. Trimming pared 2 bases from V and 0 bases from J, leaving 8 bases between. The germline V gene encodes CDR1 SGHRS and CDR2 YFSETQ.

The V call is TRBV7-9, the J call TRBJ1-1; D gene ambiguous. V lost 2 bases to trimming and J lost 3 bases, with 7 bases between them. CDR3 length: 13 amino acids. CDR1 SEHNR and CDR2 FQNEAQ come from the germline V gene (reference sequence). As DNA, the CDR3 is TGTGCCAGCAGCTTACTTTCCGACACTGAAGCTTTCTTT. Translated: CASSLLSDTEAFF.

The rearrangement uses TRBV27 and TRBJ1-1; D not certain. Germline V gives CDR1 MNHEY, CDR2 SMNVEV (reference sequence). Trimming shortened V by 8 bases and J by 2 bases, and 15 bases separated the two germline ends. The CDR3 covers 14 residues. CDR3 nucleotide sequence: TGTGCCAGCGCCCTTTTGGGCGACAACACTGAAGCTTTCTTT. The encoded protein is CASALLGDNTEAFF.

The chain joins TRBV20-1 to TRBJ2-1, with 11 bases lining up with TRBD2. Germline CDR1 reads DFQATT; CDR2 reads SNEGSKA (reference sequence). Trimming removed 3 bases from V and 6 bases from J; junction bases left unmatched: 22. This CDR3 is 20 amino acids long. The CDR3 nucleotides read TGCAGTGCTAGTCACCACATACTAGCGGGAGACTTGTTCGCCGGCAATGAGCAGTTCTTC. The encoded protein is CSASHHILAGDLFAGNEQFF.

The chain has TRBV12-3 or TRBV12-4 and TRBJ2-2; D remains ambiguous. The CDR3 extends over 13 amino acids. V gave up 3 bases and J gave up 7 bases, with 9 bases separating them. CDR3 region: CASSFAVYGELFF. CDR3 in DNA: TGTGCCAGCAGTTTTGCAGTTTACGGGGAGCTGTTTTTT.

V and J are TRBV27 and TRBJ1-2; the D is unclear. This CDR3 is built from 13 residues. Looked up from germline, CDR1 is MNHEY and CDR2 is SMNVEV (reference sequence). Trimming shortened V by 5 bases and J by 3 bases, and 10 bases separated the two germline ends. The CDR3 coding sequence is TGTGCCAGCAGTCCTGAGGGCGACTATGGCTACACCTTC. Its translation is CASSPEGDYGYTF.

The CDR3 nucleotides read TGTGCCAGCAGTTTAATCCGGGACAGGGGGATGTATGAGCAGTACTTC. Translating gives CASSLIRDRGMYEQYF. V gene TRBV27 combines with J gene TRBJ2-7; 11 bases map to TRBD1. CDR1 is MNHEY, CDR2 SMNVEV, per germline (reference sequence). The length of the CDR3 is 16 residues. Unmatched junction bases numbered 10, after V lost 2 bases and J lost 7 bases.

This chain connects TRBV5-1 to TRBJ2-1; 10 nucleotides match TRBD2. CDR1 and CDR2 (germline): SGHRS, YFSETQ. This CDR3 contains 16 residues. The V gene end was trimmed by 3 bases and the J gene end by 6 bases; junction bases not matched to a gene: 9. The CDR3 sequence: CASSSDQGLAINEQFF. CDR3 in DNA: TGCGCCAGCAGCTCAGATCAGGGACTAGCGATCAATGAGCAGTTCTTC.

The chain is built from TRBV6-2 or TRBV6-3 and TRBJ1-5; D not certain. V lost 2 bases to trimming and J lost 4 bases, with 6 bases between them. This CDR3 region has 13 residues. CDR1 and CDR2 from the germline V gene are MNHEY and SVGEGT. The CDR3 loop is CASSYGENQPQHF. In DNA form, the CDR3 reads TGTGCCAGCAGTTACGGGGAGAATCAGCCCCAGCATTTT.

The chain employs TRBV7-9 and TRBJ1-6, with 10 positions matching TRBD1. This CDR3 comprises 15 residues. Trimming at V came to 3 bases and at J to 7 bases, leaving 3 bases not matched to a gene. Germline V gene sequence: CDR1 SEHNR, CDR2 FQNEAQ (reference sequence). The CDR3 is CASSFRTGGNSPLHF. CDR3 nucleotide sequence: TGTGCCAGCAGCTTCAGGACAGGGGGAAATTCACCCCTCCACTTT.